These 18 T cell receptor beta chains originate from one sample sequenced in a study of blood T cells in healthy people across ages (dated by TCRdb to between 2015 and 2017). To prepare the library, 5' RACE was applied. Data came from an Illumina HiSeq 2500. A second PCR of roughly 7 to 11 cycles was run with a J-beta primer mix and a sample-barcoded 5' primer. TCRdb reanalyzed the raw reads on its own, using fastp at Q25 for trimming and MiXCR for clone calling, and kept in-frame beta chains. Under each unique CDR3 protein, matching rows form one entry showing the most common genes and DNA. This sample has 1.2 million to 1.5 million distinct CDR3 sequences in its table, and about 43% of those were observed once. The top ten clonotypes cover under 8% of the sample. The specimen was blood. These receptor sequences come from a young woman in good health.

The gene calls are TRBV5-6 and TRBJ2-7, with D perhaps given as TRBD1 or TRBD2 (5 bases each). Per germline, CDR1 SGHDT and CDR2 YYEEEE. Trimming removed 3 bases from V and 0 bases from J, with 13 bases in between. The CDR3 extends over 15 amino acids. The CDR3 DNA sequence: TGTGCCAGCAGCTGGTGGGACCGCCTCTCCTACGAGCAGTACTTC. Protein product: CASSWWDRLSYEQYF.

In this sample, this clonotype turned up a few times. At one end, the junction sequence differs from germline, possibly due to a read error. The rearrangement links TRBV5-8 to TRBJ1-1; 8 bases align to TRBD1. There are 17 residues in the CDR3. Germline CDR1 reads SGHTS; CDR2 reads YDEGEE. The CDR3 loop is CASSTPGRGRLDTDAFF. The CDR3 nucleotides read TGTGCCAGCAGTACGCCGGGCAGGGGGCGGTTGGACACTGACGCTTTCTTT.

This chain connects TRBV4-2 to TRBJ2-1; 11 bases are shared with TRBD2. This CDR3 comprises 18 residues. V trimming: 4 bases; J trimming: 7 bases; junction bases outside the gene matches: 15. Germline CDR1 and CDR2: LGHNA and YNFKEQ. For the CDR3, the DNA is TGTGCCAGCAGCCCCCAACCTGGACTAGCGGGTACAAGGAATGAGCAGTTCTTC. Residues: CASSPQPGLAGTRNEQFF.

The rearrangement uses TRBV27 and TRBJ2-7, with D possibly TRBD2 on 6 matching bases. The V gene lost 3 bases and the J gene lost 0 bases, with 12 bases spanning the gap. Germline lookup yields CDR1 MNHEY and CDR2 SMNVEV (reference sequence). The CDR3 covers 15 residues. As DNA, the CDR3 is TGTGCCAGCAGTTTGGCACTAGCCCCCTCCTACGAGCAGTACTTC. It translates to CASSLALAPSYEQYF.

V gene TRBV5-4 combines with J gene TRBJ2-7; no clear D. TRBJ2-5 explains the end of the DNA better; the J call may be wrong. CDR3 length: 13 amino acids. Germline CDR1 reads SGHNT; CDR2 reads YYREEE (reference sequence). The CDR3 DNA reads as TGTGCCAGCAGCTTGCCGTGGCAAGAGACCCAGTACTTC. Protein sequence: CASSLPWQETQYF.

The sample holds a few counts of this clonotype. An end of the junction does not agree with germline; a read error may underlie this. The V gene is TRBV10-1, the J gene TRBJ2-3; 13 nucleotides match TRBD2. Looked up from germline, CDR1 is WNHNN and CDR2 is SYGVQD (reference sequence). The CDR3 has 15 amino acids. The CDR3 region is CASSGTSGTTDTQYF. CDR3 nucleotide sequence: TGTGCCAGCAGTGGGACTAGCGGGACCACAGATACGCAGTATTTT.

The chain links TRBV7-2 to TRBJ1-6; D possibly corresponds to TRBD1 (6 bases). Germline values: CDR1 SGHTA, CDR2 FQGNSA. This CDR3 is built from 14 residues. Trimming cost V 5 bases and J 6 bases, with 11 bases left between them. The CDR3 protein is CASSAPDSNSPLHF. The DNA for the CDR3 is TGTGCCAGCAGCGCACCGGACAGTAATTCACCCCTCCACTTT.

With regard to this clonotype: This may arise from a read error, as a much more abundant clone is one base away. V gene TRBV7-2 combines with J gene TRBJ2-3; D call uncertain. CDR1 SGHTA and CDR2 FQGNSA come from the germline V gene. This CDR3 has 15 amino acids. V lost 1 base, J lost 8 bases, and 16 bases lay in between. The CDR3 region has the DNA TGTGCCAGCAGCTTAGACCGGACGGGTGTAGGTACGCAGTATTTT. Translating gives CASSLDRTGVGTQYF.

The V call is TRBV15, the J call TRBJ2-5, with D possibly TRBD1 on 6 matching bases. The CDR3 is 15 residues long. The germline gives CDR1 LNHNV, CDR2 YYDKDF (reference sequence). The V end was cut by 4 bases, the J end by 1 base, with 13 bases between. The CDR3 is CATSTSRGGQETQYF. DNA of the CDR3: TGTGCCACCAGCACCAGTCGAGGGGGCCAAGAGACCCAGTACTTC.

This clonotype has just a few counts. This chain links TRBV27 with TRBJ2-1; 8 bases align to TRBD2. Germline V gene lookup returns CDR1 MNHEY and CDR2 SMNVEV (reference sequence). Germline trimming cut 1 base from V and 4 bases from J; bases unmatched to any gene: 6. The CDR3 spans 16 residues. The CDR3 loop reads CASSLLAGRSYNEQFF. CDR3 DNA: TGTGCCAGCAGTTTATTAGCGGGACGATCTTACAATGAGCAGTTCTTC.

The CDR3 spells CASSFQGRGTEAFF. The CDR3 region has the DNA TGTGCCAGCAGTTTCCAGGGCCGGGGCACTGAAGCTTTCTTT. The chain links TRBV12-3 or TRBV12-4 to TRBJ1-1; tentatively, D is TRBD1 (5 bases). The CDR3 has 14 amino acids. V was trimmed by 3 bases and J by 4 bases, leaving 12 bases between them.

The chain links TRBV24-1 to TRBJ2-1; TRBD2 matches 11 bases. The CDR3 totals 15 residues. V lost 7 bases and J lost 6; bases outside the gene matches: 7. Germline V gives CDR1 KGHDR, CDR2 SFDVKD. CDR3 residues: CATSTLAGAGNEQFF. CDR3 DNA: TGTGCCACCAGCACACTAGCGGGGGCGGGCAATGAGCAGTTCTTC.

With regard to this clonotype: At one of its ends the junction is not consistent with the germline gene, which may arise from a read error. This chain links TRBV20-1 with TRBJ1-6; D uncertain. The CDR3 has 15 amino acids. Germline assignment: CDR1 DFQATT and CDR2 SNEGSKA (reference sequence). The CDR3: CSARDWEGGNSPPHF. CDR3 sequence (DNA): TGCAGTGCTAGAGATTGGGAGGGCGGAAATTCACCCCCCCACTTT.

The chain links TRBV27 to TRBJ1-1; D is possibly TRBD1 (5 bases). Looked up from germline, CDR1 is MNHEY and CDR2 is SMNVEV (reference sequence). Trimming took off 4 bases at V and 1 base at J, with 10 bases between the two ends. The CDR3 contains 14 residues. The CDR3 spells CASSWAGSNTEAFF. The DNA for the CDR3 is TGTGCCAGCAGTTGGGCAGGGTCGAACACTGAAGCTTTCTTT.

This clonotype has a count of ten or more. One junction end does not reproduce the germline sequence, and a read error may be involved. The chain links TRBV7-9 to TRBJ2-7, with D unclear. The CDR3 is 12 amino acids. Germline-derived CDR1 and CDR2 are SEHNR and FQNEAQ (reference sequence). The CDR3 DNA reads as TGTGCCAGCAGTTTAGGAAGGAACGAGCAGTACTTC. Translating gives CASSLGRNEQYF. Full variable domain (missing parts from reference TRBV7-9 and TRBJ2-7): DTGVSQNPRHKITKRGQNVTFRCDPISEHNRLYWYRQTLGQGPEFLTYFQNEAQLEKSRLLSDRFSAERPKGSFSTLEIQRTEQGDSAMYLCASSLGRNEQYFGPGTRLTVT.

A word on this clonotype: A much more abundant neighbour one base away suggests this may be a read error. The chain carries TRBV5-4 and TRBJ2-3; TRBD2 might be the D (5 bases). Looked up from germline, CDR1 is SGHNT and CDR2 is YYREEE (reference sequence). CDR3 length: 15 amino acids. CDR3 amino acids: CTSSSLASSTDTQYF. The CDR3 DNA reads as TGTACCAGCAGCTCCTTAGCGTCTAGCACAGATACGCAGTATTTT. Together with reference TRBV5-4 and TRBJ2-3, the CDR3 gives the full variable domain: ETGVTQSPTHLIKTRGQQVTLRCSSQSGHNTVSWYQQALGQGPQFIFQYYREEENGRGNFPPRFSGLQFPNYSSELNVNALELDDSALYLCTSSSLASSTDTQYFGPGTRLTVL.

The table lists this clonotype with many counts. The V gene is TRBV7-9, the J gene TRBJ2-5; D is unresolved. The V end lost 0 bases, the J end lost 5 bases, and 4 bases lay between the germline ends. The CDR3 has 12 residues. The germline V gene has CDR1 SEHNR and CDR2 FQNEAQ (reference sequence). The CDR3 is CASSLAYETQYF. The CDR3 DNA reads TGTGCCAGCAGCTTAGCGTACGAGACCCAGTACTTC.

The chain carries TRBV20-1 and TRBJ2-4; TRBD1 or TRBD2 may be the D gene (6 bases each). Germline CDR1 and CDR2: DFQATT and SNEGSKA (reference sequence). The CDR3 has 20 residues. Deletions cut 3 bases from V and 1 base from J, with 28 bases between. The CDR3 region is CSARGARRVESRVAKNIQYF. The CDR3, as DNA: TGCAGTGCTAGGGGGGCGAGGAGGGTGGAATCTAGGGTGGCCAAAAACATTCAGTACTTC.